The 9 T cell receptor beta chains below come from one sample, sequenced in a study of blood T cell repertoires in COVID-19. TCRdb's copy holds only in-frame clones and misses some; the assay was immunoSEQ multiplex PCR. The sample yields roughly 130,000 clones, approximately 90% seen once. The material sequenced was peripheral blood. These receptors all come from a human donor with COVID-19, enrolled during active disease. The donor label of this sample is uncertain.

The CDR3 DNA reads TGTGCCAGCAGTGCTCGACTAGCGGGGGGTATCACAGATACGCAGTATTTT. Translated: CASSARLAGGITDTQYF. The chain joins TRBV6-1 to TRBJ2-3, with 13 bases matching TRBD2. The V and J ends lost 4 bases and 2 bases, in that order; junction bases with no gene match: 6. The germline gives CDR1 MNHNS, CDR2 SASEGT. The CDR3 sequence is 17 residues long.

CDR3: CASSPRELLSETQYF. The CDR3, as DNA: TGTGCCAGCTCCCCCCGGGAGTTACTTTCCGAGACCCAGTACTTC. J is TRBJ2-5 and V is TRBV18, with D possibly TRBD2 on 6 matching bases. The length of the CDR3 is 15 residues. V lost 6 bases and J lost 5, with 19 bases in between. Per the germline V gene, CDR1 is KGHSH and CDR2 is LQKENI.

The gene calls are TRBV30 and TRBJ2-7, with D possibly being TRBD2 (6 bases). Trimming removed 6 bases at V and 7 bases at J, with 13 bases between. The CDR3 runs 11 residues. Per the germline V gene, CDR1 is GTSNPN and CDR2 is SVGIG (reference sequence). The CDR3: CACSRAGEQYF. CDR3 bases: TGTGCCTGTTCCCGGGCGGGGGAGCAGTACTTC.

This chain links TRBV12-3 or TRBV12-4 with TRBJ1-2; weak D call: TRBD1 (5 bases). This CDR3 is 13 amino acids long. The V end was cut by 3 bases, the J end by 8 bases, with 13 bases between. CDR3 protein: CASSFGQGWGYTF. The CDR3 DNA sequence: TGTGCCAGCAGTTTTGGGCAGGGATGGGGCTACACCTTC.

V gene TRBV7-9 combines with J gene TRBJ1-1, with D unclear. V was shortened by 3 bases and J by 2 bases, with 7 bases between the two germline ends. The CDR3 has 13 residues. Germline V gene data show CDR1 as SEHNR and CDR2 as FQNEAQ (reference sequence). The CDR3 sequence is CASSFNGNTEAFF. DNA for the CDR3: TGTGCCAGCAGCTTCAACGGTAACACTGAAGCTTTCTTT.

This clone was observed a few times. At one end, the junction sequence differs from germline, possibly due to a read error. The chain combines TRBV11-3 with TRBJ2-1; tentatively, D is TRBD1 (6 bases). Germline CDR1 SGHNT, CDR2 YENEEA. The CDR3 covers 14 residues. CDR3 residues: CASSFRDHRDHSIF. The DNA of the CDR3 is TGTGCCAGCAGCTTTCGCGATCACAGGGACCACTCGATCTTC.

The genes are TRBV4-1 and TRBJ2-4; 10 bases agree with TRBD1. The CDR3 runs 16 residues. The V gene end was trimmed by 4 bases and the J gene end by 3 bases; junction bases not matched to a gene: 6. Germline lookup yields CDR1 MGHRA and CDR2 YSYEKL. CDR3 in DNA: TGCGCCAGCAGCCCCGGGACAGGGGATAGCAAAAACATTCAGTACTTC. Its translation: CASSPGTGDSKNIQYF.

This clone was counted a single time. The V gene is TRBV5-1, the J gene TRBJ1-5; possible D gene TRBD1, 5 bases. This CDR3 spans 14 amino acids. Between the trimmed V and J ends, which lost 3 bases and 10 bases, there was a span of 17 bases. CDR1 is SGHRS, CDR2 YFSETQ, per germline. The CDR3 sequence: CASSWGEGRGPQHF. The CDR3 region has the DNA TGCGCCAGCAGCTGGGGGGAGGGACGAGGACCCCAGCATTTT.

The rearrangement uses TRBV12-2 and TRBJ1-4; no check of the table's D call, TRBD1, against the DNA was made. TRBV12-2 is recorded as a pseudogene. This CDR3 contains 16 residues. CDR3 region: CASRLARTGSNEKLFF. The CDR3 nucleotides are TGTGCAAGTCGCTTAGCCCGGACAGGGTCCAATGAAAAACTGTTTTTT.